This TCR beta chain was sequenced during a study of naive and memory T cell subsets. Broader study findings: A few larger clonotypes appeared in naive repertoires, especially CD8, possibly memory cells re-expressing CD45RA.

V was pared by 6 bases and J by 2 bases, with 13 bases between. The length of the CDR3 is 14 residues. The germline V gene encodes CDR1 MNHEY and CDR2 SVGEGT. Worth noting for this clonotype: The antigen remains undetermined.

Two oligonucleotides, mixed equimolar, formed the beta constant-region primer covering TRBC1 and TRBC2. Ligated cDNA was amplified by four rounds of PCR with nested alpha and beta constant-region primers and SP2. TCRdb re-derived calls from the UMI-ligation and nested PCR reads in MiXCR, one entry per CDR3 protein. The sample shows tens of thousands of distinct CDR3 sequences, over 9% of them seen only once. The TCR sequence derives from a human donor in good health. The specimen sequenced was naive CD4+ T cells from blood. The chain is built from TRBV6-2 or TRBV6-3 and TRBJ1-1; D is uncertain. The CDR3 nucleotides are TGTGCCAGCAGCCCCTCTTCGGGTAACACTGAAGCTTTCTTT. It codes for CASSPSSGNTEAFF.